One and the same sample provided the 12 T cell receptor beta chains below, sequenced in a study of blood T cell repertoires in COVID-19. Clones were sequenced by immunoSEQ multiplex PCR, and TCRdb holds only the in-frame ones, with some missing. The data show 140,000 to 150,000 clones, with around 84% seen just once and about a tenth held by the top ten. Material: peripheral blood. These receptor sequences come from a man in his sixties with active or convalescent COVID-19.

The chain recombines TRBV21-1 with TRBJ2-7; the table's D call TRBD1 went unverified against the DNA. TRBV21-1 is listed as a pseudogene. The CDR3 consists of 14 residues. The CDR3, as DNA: TGTGCCAGCAGCAAAGCGGAACAGACCTACGAGCAGTACGTC. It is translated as CASSKAEQTYEQYV.

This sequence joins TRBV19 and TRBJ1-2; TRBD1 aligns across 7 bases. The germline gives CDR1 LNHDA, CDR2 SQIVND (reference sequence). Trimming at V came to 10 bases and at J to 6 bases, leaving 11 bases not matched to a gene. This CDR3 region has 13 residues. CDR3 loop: CATYRGSIDGYTF. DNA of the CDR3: TGTGCCACATACAGGGGATCTATCGATGGCTACACCTTC.

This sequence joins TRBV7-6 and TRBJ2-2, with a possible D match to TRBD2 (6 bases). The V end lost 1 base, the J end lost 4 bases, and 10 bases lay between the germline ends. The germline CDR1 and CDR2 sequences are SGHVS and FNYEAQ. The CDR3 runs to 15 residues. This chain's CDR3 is CASSLGGGATGELFF. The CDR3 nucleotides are TGTGCCAGCAGCTTAGGGGGCGGGGCCACCGGGGAGCTGTTTTTT. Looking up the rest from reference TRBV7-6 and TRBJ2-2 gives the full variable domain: GAGVSQSPRYKVTKRGQDVALRCDPISGHVSLYWYRQALGQGPEFLTYFNYEAQQDKSGLPNDRFSAERPEGSISTLTIQRTEQRDSAMYRCASSLGGGATGELFFGEGSRLTVL.

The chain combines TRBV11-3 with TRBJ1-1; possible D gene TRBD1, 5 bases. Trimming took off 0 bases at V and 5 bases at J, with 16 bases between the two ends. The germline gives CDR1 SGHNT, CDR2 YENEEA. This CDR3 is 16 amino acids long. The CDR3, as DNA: TGTGCCAGCAGCTTAGATCCTGAGACAGTCAGGACTGAAGCTTTCTTT. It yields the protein CASSLDPETVRTEAFF.

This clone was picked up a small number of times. CDR3 DNA: TGCGCCAGCAGCTTCGAAGGACAGCGACAAGCTTTCTTT. Protein product: CASSFEGQRQAFF. V usage is TRBV5-1 and J usage is TRBJ1-1; maybe TRBD1 (6 bases). With 2 bases removed from V and 9 bases from J, the gap between germline ends came to 14 bases. Germline CDR1 is SGHRS and CDR2 is YFSETQ. The CDR3 runs to 13 residues.

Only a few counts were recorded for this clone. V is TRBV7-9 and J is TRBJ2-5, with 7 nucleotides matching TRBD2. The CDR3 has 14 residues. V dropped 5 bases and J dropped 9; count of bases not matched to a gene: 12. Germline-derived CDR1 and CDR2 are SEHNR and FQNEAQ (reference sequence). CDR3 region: CASSPLYLREAQYF. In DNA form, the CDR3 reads TGTGCCAGCAGCCCCCTGTACTTACGGGAGGCCCAGTACTTC.

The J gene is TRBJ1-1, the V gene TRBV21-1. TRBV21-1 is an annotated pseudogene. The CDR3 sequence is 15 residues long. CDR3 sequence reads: CASSAQRGAGTEAFF. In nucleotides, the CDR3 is TGTGCCAGCAGCGCGCAACGGGGGGCGGGCACTGAAGCTTTCTTT.

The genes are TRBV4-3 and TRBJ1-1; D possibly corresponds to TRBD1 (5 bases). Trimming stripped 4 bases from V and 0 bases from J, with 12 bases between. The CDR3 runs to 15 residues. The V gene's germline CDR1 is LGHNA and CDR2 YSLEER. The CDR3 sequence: CASSRRAGMNTEAFF. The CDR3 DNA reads TGCGCCAGCAGCCGGAGGGCAGGGATGAACACTGAAGCTTTCTTT.

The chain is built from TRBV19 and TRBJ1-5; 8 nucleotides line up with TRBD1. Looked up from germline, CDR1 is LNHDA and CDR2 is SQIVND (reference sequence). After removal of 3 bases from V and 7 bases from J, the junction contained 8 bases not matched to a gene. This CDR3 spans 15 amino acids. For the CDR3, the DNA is TGTGCCAGTAGTATTGGACAGGGCGGCGGGCAGCCCCAGCATTTT. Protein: CASSIGQGGGQPQHF.

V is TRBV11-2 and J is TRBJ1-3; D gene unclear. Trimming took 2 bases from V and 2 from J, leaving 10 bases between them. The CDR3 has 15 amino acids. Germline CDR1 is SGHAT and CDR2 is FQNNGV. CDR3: CASSLLSTAGNTIYF. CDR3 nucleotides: TGTGCCAGCAGCTTATTGTCTACTGCTGGAAACACCATATATTTT.

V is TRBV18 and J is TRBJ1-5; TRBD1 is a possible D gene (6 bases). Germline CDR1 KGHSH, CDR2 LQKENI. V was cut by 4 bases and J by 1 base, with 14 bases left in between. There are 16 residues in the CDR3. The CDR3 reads CASSRSTGNSNQPQHF. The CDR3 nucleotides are TGTGCCAGCTCACGATCTACAGGGAACAGCAATCAGCCCCAGCATTTT.

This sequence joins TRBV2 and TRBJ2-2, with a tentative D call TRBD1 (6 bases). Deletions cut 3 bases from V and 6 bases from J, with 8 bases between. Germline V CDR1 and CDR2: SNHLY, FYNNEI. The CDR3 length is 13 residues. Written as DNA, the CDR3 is TGTGCCAGCAGTGAGCAGGGGTCCGGGGAGCTGTTTTTT. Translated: CASSEQGSGELFF.